One sample yielded the 4 T cell receptor beta chains listed below, sequenced in a study of cytomegalovirus exposure and HLA in healthy donors. Vbeta (60) and Jbeta (13) primers were used in the PCR. Produced via immunoSEQ multiplex PCR; TCRdb's table is partial and in-frame only. The table shows about 230,000 clones, with about 80% occurring only once. The sample consisted of PBMCs. The receptors stem from a woman aged 35 to 49 in good health and CMV-seronegative.

Written as DNA, the CDR3 is TGTGCCAGCAGCTTAGAGGGGACTAGCGCCTACGAGCAGTACTTC. The encoded protein is CASSLEGTSAYEQYF. The rearrangement joins TRBV11-1 to TRBJ2-7; TRBD2 aligns across 10 bases. The CDR3 length is 15 residues. The V segment lost 1 base and the J segment 2 bases; nucleotides outside the gene matches: 2. From germline, CDR1 is SGHAT and CDR2 FQDESV (reference sequence). The entire variable domain, with the rest obtained from reference TRBV11-1 and TRBJ2-7, is as follows: EAEVAQSPRYKITEKSQAVAFWCDPISGHATLYWYRQILGQGPELLVQFQDESVVDDSQLPKDRFSAERLKGVDSTLKIQPAELGDSAMYLCASSLEGTSAYEQYFGPGTRLTVT.

The count of this clone is one. V and J are TRBV15 and TRBJ2-5; TRBD2 agrees at 9 bases. From germline, CDR1 is LNHNV and CDR2 YYDKDF (reference sequence). The CDR3 totals 17 residues. V dropped 3 bases and J dropped 5; count of bases not matched to a gene: 13. CDR3 DNA: TGTGCCACCAGCAGTCGGCGTGGCGGGGGGGCCTGGGAGACCCAGTACTTC. Its translation: CATSSRRGGGAWETQYF. The variable domain in full, with the rest retrieved from reference TRBV15 and TRBJ2-5, is DAMVIQNPRYQVTQFGKPVTLSCSQTLNHNVMYWYQQKSSQAPKLLFHYYDKDFNNEADTPDNFQSRRPNTSFCFLDIRSPGLGDTAMYLCATSSRRGGGAWETQYFGPGTRLLVL.

The chain is built from TRBV6-6 and TRBJ2-5; 12 positions agree with TRBD2. CDR1 is MNHNY and CDR2 is SVGAGI in the germline V gene (reference sequence). V was pared by 7 bases and J by 4 bases, with 10 bases of the junction left unmatched. CDR3 size: 16 residues. CDR3 protein: CASMRLAGVPVETQYF. The CDR3 nucleotides read TGTGCCAGCATGCGACTAGCGGGGGTTCCGGTAGAGACCCAGTACTTC.

The sample holds a few counts of this clone. The chain combines TRBV6-5 with TRBJ2-6; 7 bases fit TRBD1. J was trimmed by 3 bases and V by 0 bases; bases with no gene match: 2. Germline V gene lookup returns CDR1 MNHEY and CDR2 SVGAGI. The CDR3 sequence is 16 residues long. The CDR3 loop is CASSYSGGVGANVLTF. CDR3 coding DNA: TGTGCCAGCAGTTACTCAGGGGGCGTTGGGGCCAACGTCCTGACTTTC.